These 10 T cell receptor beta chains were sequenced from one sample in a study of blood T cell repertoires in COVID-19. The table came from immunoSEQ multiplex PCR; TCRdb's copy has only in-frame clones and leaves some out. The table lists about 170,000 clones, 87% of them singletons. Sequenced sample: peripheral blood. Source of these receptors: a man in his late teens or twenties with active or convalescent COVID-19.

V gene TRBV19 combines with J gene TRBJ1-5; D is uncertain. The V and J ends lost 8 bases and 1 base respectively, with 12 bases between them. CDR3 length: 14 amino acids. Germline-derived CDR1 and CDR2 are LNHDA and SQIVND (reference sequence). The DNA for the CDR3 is TGTGCCAGTGGAGGAACGACAAGCAATCAGCCCCAGCATTTT. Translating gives CASGGTTSNQPQHF.

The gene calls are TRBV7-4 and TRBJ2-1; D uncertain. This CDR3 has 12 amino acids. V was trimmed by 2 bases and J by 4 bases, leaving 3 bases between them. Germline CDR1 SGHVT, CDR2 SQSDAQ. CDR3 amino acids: CASSLSYNEQFF. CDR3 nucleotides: TGTGCCAGCAGCTTATCGTACAATGAGCAGTTCTTC.

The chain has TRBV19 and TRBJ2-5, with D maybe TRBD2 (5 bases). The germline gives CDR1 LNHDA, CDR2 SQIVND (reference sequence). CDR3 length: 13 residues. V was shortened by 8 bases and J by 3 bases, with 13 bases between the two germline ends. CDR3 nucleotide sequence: TGTGCCAGTGGTGGACTCGTCGAAGAGACCCAGTACTTC. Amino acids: CASGGLVEETQYF.

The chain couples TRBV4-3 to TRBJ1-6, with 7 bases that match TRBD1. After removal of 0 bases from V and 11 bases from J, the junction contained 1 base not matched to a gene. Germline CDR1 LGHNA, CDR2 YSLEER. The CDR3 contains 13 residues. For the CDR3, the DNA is TGCGCCAGCAGCCAAGACAGGGGGGCACCCCTCCACTTT. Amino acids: CASSQDRGAPLHF.

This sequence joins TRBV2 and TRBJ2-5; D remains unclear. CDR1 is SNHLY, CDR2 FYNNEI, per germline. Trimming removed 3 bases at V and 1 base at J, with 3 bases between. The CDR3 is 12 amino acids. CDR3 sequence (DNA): TGTGCCAGCAGTGACGGCCAAGAGACCCAGTACTTC. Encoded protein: CASSDGQETQYF.

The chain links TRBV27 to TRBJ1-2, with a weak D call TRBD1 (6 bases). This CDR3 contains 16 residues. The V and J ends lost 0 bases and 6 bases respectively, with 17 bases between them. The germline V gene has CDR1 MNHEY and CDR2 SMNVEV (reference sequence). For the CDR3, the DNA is TGTGCCAGCAGTTTATCGTCCCCCGACAGGCCTCATGGCTACACCTTC. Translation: CASSLSSPDRPHGYTF.

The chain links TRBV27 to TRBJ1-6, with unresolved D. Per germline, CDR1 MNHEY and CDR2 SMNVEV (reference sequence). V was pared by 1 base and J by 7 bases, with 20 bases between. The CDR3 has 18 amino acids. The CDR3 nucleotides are TGTGCCAGCAGTTTATTGGTAGGAGGGCCCGGTCCCAATTCACCCCTCCACTTT. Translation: CASSLLVGGPGPNSPLHF.

The CDR3 reads CASSTTVQGTQYF. Written as DNA, the CDR3 is TGTGCCAGCAGCACGACAGTTCAAGGAACCCAGTACTTC. The rearrangement links TRBV6-5 to TRBJ2-5; the D gene is possibly TRBD1 (5 bases). CDR3 length: 13 amino acids. Germline CDR1 reads MNHEY; CDR2 reads SVGAGI. V shed 6 bases and J shed 8 bases, with 16 bases lying between them.

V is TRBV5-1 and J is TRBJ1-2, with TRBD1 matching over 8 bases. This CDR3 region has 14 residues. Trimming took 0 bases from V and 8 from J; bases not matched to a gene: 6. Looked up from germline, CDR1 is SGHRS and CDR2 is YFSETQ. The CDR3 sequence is CASSLEAGGRGYTF. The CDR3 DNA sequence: TGCGCCAGCAGCTTGGAGGCAGGGGGCCGGGGCTACACCTTC.

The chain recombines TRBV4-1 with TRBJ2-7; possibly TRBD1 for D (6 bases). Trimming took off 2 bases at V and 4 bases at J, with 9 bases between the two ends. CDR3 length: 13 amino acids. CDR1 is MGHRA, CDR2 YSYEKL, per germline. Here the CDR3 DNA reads TGCGCCAGCAGCCAACAACAGGGATACGAGCAGTACGTC. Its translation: CASSQQQGYEQYV.